The rows below give T cell receptor beta chains drawn from one sample of a study of blood T cell repertoires in COVID-19. Profiled with immunoSEQ multiplex PCR; TCRdb holds only in-frame clones, not every one. The sample holds some 300,000 clones, about nine tenths seen once. The sample was peripheral blood. The receptors come from a woman aged 45-65 years with COVID-19, enrolled during active disease. Each CDR3 is given with its conserved first and last residue. A D gene is named only where the DNA matches it firmly. Clone size, where shown, is once, few, many, or a class for clones that have expanded.

j_gene | abundance | d_gene | v_gene | CDR3aa | CDR3nt
TRBJ2-5 | . | . | TRBV5-1 | CASSLGGTTQETQYF | TGCGCCAGCAGCTTGGGGGGGACAACCCAAGAGACCCAGTACTTC
TRBJ2-5 | . | TRBD1 | TRBV2 | CASTKDRLEETQYF | TGTGCCAGCACTAAGGACAGGCTAGAAGAGACCCAGTACTTC
TRBJ2-1 | . | TRBD1 | TRBV18 | CASSPPNPSTGNEQFF | TGTGCCAGCTCACCCCCAAACCCATCGACAGGGAATGAGCAGTTCTTC
TRBJ2-7 | . | TRBD2 | TRBV5-1 | CASSLLAAIPYEQYF | TGCGCCAGCAGCCTACTAGCGGCCATTCCCTACGAGCAGTACTTC
TRBJ2-3 | once | . | TRBV15 | CATSRVIDTQYF | TGTGCCACCAGCAGAGTAATAGATACGCAGTATTTT
TRBJ1-5 | . | . | TRBV30 | CAWSREMGSNQPQHF | TGTGCCTGGAGCCGGGAGATGGGCAGCAATCAGCCCCAGCATTTT
TRBJ1-1 | once | . | TRBV6-5 | CASLKTGRSTEAFF | TGTGCCAGCCTTAAAACAGGGAGAAGTACTGAAGCTTTCTTT
TRBJ2-3 | . | . | TRBV3-1/TRBV3-2 | CASSQYLAQFPDTQYF | TGTGCCAGCAGCCAATACCTAGCACAATTCCCAGATACGCAGTATTTT
TRBJ2-7 | . | TRBD2 | TRBV10-2 | CASSEGAGEYSYEQYF | TGCGCCAGCAGTGAGGGAGCGGGAGAGTACAGCTACGAGCAGTACTTC
TRBJ1-4 | . | . | TRBV6-5 | CASSYSGQGNEKLFF | TGTGCCAGCAGTTACTCTGGGCAGGGTAATGAAAAACTGTTTTTT
TRBJ1-5 | . | . | TRBV18 | CASSHQTGYSNQPQHF | TGTGCCAGCTCACACCAGACAGGCTATAGCAATCAGCCCCAGCATTTT
TRBJ1-2 | . | . | TRBV6-5 | CASSYSPGGYGYTF | TGTGCCAGCAGTTACTCACCGGGGGGCTATGGCTACACCTTC
TRBJ2-5 | . | . | TRBV5-1 | CASSLAGLGKETQYF | TGCGCCAGCAGCTTGGCAGGGCTCGGAAAGGAGACCCAGTACTTC
TRBJ2-5 | . | . | TRBV6-6 | CASTSRGQETQYF | TGTGCCAGCACCAGCAGGGGACAAGAGACCCAGTACTTC
TRBJ1-2 | . | TRBD1 | TRBV19 | CASSIDHGTVYTF | TGTGCCAGTAGTATAGATCACGGGACAGTCTACACCTTC
TRBJ2-2 | . | TRBD1 | TRBV7-2 | CASSIGTGTTGELFF | TGTGCCAGCAGCATCGGGACAGGGACCACCGGGGAGCTGTTTTTT
TRBJ1-4 | . | . | TRBV6-5 | CASKKRRVNEKLFF | TGTGCCAGCAAAAAAAGGAGGGTTAATGAAAAACTGTTTTTT
TRBJ2-2 | . | TRBD2 | TRBV6-5 | CASRTLAGPGGELFF | TGTGCCAGCAGAACCCTAGCGGGACCAGGTGGGGAGCTGTTTTTT
TRBJ2-1 | . | TRBD1 | TRBV18 | CASSLPRQGYNEQFF | TGTGCCAGCTCACTACCTAGACAGGGGTACAATGAGCAGTTCTTC
TRBJ2-7 | . | . | TRBV19 | CASSTPYEQYF | TGTGCCAGTAGTACCCCTTACGAGCAGTACTTC
TRBJ2-7 | . | TRBD1 | TRBV11-2 | CASSLEGIPGTGTPYEQYF | TGTGCCAGCAGCTTGGAGGGCATACCAGGGACAGGGACCCCCTACGAGCAGTACTTC
TRBJ1-4 | . | TRBD1 | TRBV18 | CASSPMNLGQVNEKLFF | TGTGCCAGCTCACCAATGAATCTGGGACAGGTTAATGAAAAACTGTTTTTT
TRBJ2-4 | . | TRBD1 | TRBV7-3 | CASSGQGASKNIQYF | TGTGCCAGCAGCGGACAGGGGGCATCCAAAAACATTCAGTACTTC
TRBJ2-1 | . | TRBD2 | TRBV27 | CASSFPTPSASGYNEQFF | TGTGCCAGCAGTTTTCCTACCCCTTCGGCTAGCGGATACAATGAGCAGTTCTTC
TRBJ2-1 | . | TRBD2 | TRBV4-2 | CASSQPGPRASGYNEQFF | TGTGCCAGCAGCCAACCCGGGCCGAGGGCTAGCGGCTACAATGAGCAGTTCTTC
TRBJ2-5 | once | . | TRBV7-9 | CASSLTTGSGTQYF | TGTGCCAGCAGCTTAACGACGGGATCGGGGACCCAGTACTTC
TRBJ2-1 | . | TRBD2 | TRBV9 | CASSASGTSGANSEQFF | TGTGCCAGCAGCGCATCCGGGACTAGCGGGGCCAACAGCGAACAGTTCTTC